These 17 T cell receptor beta chains share one sample of origin, sequenced in a study of shared clonotypes between healthy human individuals. The protocol was immunoSEQ multiplex PCR, while the TCRdb copy is restricted to in-frame clones and leaves out a portion. Of millions of clones in the sample, about 92% were seen once. The source material was naive CD4+ T cells sorted from blood. Subset denoted: CD45RA+ positively selected. The receptors were gathered from a man younger than 35 in good health.

This clone was counted only a few times. The chain has TRBV4-2 and TRBJ1-1; D is unclear. There are 14 residues in the CDR3. The germline V gene encodes CDR1 LGHNA and CDR2 YNFKEQ. V shed 0 bases and J shed 7 bases, with 12 bases lying between them. CDR3 DNA: TGTGCCAGCAGCCAAGATTGGGAACAGCATGAAGCTTTCTTT. The encoded protein is CASSQDWEQHEAFF.

The chain carries TRBV7-2 and TRBJ2-1; TRBD1 agrees at 9 bases. The CDR3 contains 14 residues. Trimming cost V 5 bases and J 9 bases; bases outside gene matches: 8. Germline loops: CDR1 SGHTA, CDR2 FQGNSA. In nucleotides, the CDR3 is TGTGCCAGCAGCGTGGACAGGGGTGGGAGTGAGCAGTTCTTC. This translates into CASSVDRGGSEQFF.

The CDR3 DNA reads TGTGCCAGTAGCACCTCCTCGAGCAATCAGCCCCAGCATTTT. It encodes CASSTSSSNQPQHF. The chain carries TRBV19 and TRBJ1-5; D unclear. Trimming took off 6 bases at V and 1 base at J, with 10 bases between the two ends. From germline, CDR1 is LNHDA and CDR2 SQIVND (reference sequence). The CDR3 consists of 14 residues.

The chain links TRBV6-1 to TRBJ1-5, with TRBD1 identical over 8 bases. The junction had 3 bases not matched to a gene; V was cut back by 4 bases and J by 1 base. CDR3 length: 15 amino acids. Germline values: CDR1 MNHNS, CDR2 SASEGT. The CDR3 nucleotides read TGTGCCAGCAGTGTGGACAGGGAAAGCAATCAGCCCCAGCATTTT. Translating gives CASSVDRESNQPQHF.

On this clone: The sample holds other DNA sequences that translate to the same CDR3. V is TRBV9 and J is TRBJ1-1, with 7 positions matching TRBD1. In germline, CDR1 is SGDLS, CDR2 YYNGEE. The CDR3 runs to 14 residues. Trimming took 3 bases from V and 2 from J; bases not matched to a gene: 4. The CDR3 region is CASSARQGNTEAFF. CDR3 bases: TGTGCCAGCAGCGCCAGACAGGGAAACACTGAAGCTTTCTTT. Based on the CDR3 plus reference TRBV9 and TRBJ1-1, the full variable domain is DSGVTQTPKHLITATGQRVTLRCSPRSGDLSVYWYQQSLDQGLQFLIQYYNGEERAKGNILERFSAQQFPDLHSELNLSSLELGDSALYFCASSARQGNTEAFFGQGTRLTVV.

Note on this clone: Distinct nucleotide sequences in the sample also encode this CDR3. V usage is TRBV19 and J usage is TRBJ2-5, with TRBD2 matching over 8 bases. The CDR3 is made up of 14 amino acids. Germline V lookup: CDR1 LNHDA, CDR2 SQIVND (reference sequence). Trimming took 6 bases from V and 2 from J; bases not matched to a gene: 5. CDR3 sequence reads: CASRPGTSQETQYF. In nucleotides, the CDR3 is TGTGCCAGTAGACCCGGGACTAGTCAAGAGACCCAGTACTTC.

With regard to this clone: Other nucleotide sequences in the sample specify the same CDR3. The J gene is TRBJ2-7, the V gene TRBV7-9; 11 positions match TRBD1. Germline assignment: CDR1 SEHNR and CDR2 FQNEAQ (reference sequence). V shed 5 bases, J shed 4 bases, and the junction held 7 bases outside the gene matches. This CDR3 has 15 residues. CDR3 nucleotides: TGTGCCAGCAGCCCCGGACAGGGGGCTCGGTACGAGCAGTACTTC. It yields the protein CASSPGQGARYEQYF.

V usage is TRBV5-1 and J usage is TRBJ1-6, with D perhaps matching TRBD1 (6 bases). The CDR3 has 14 residues. From germline, CDR1 is SGHRS and CDR2 YFSETQ. The V end was cut by 0 bases, the J end by 9 bases, with 10 bases between. The DNA for the CDR3 is TGCGCCAGCAGCTTGGGCAGGGGTGGTTCACCCCTCCACTTT. Protein: CASSLGRGGSPLHF.

This clone showed up just a few times. The rearrangement uses TRBV18 and TRBJ2-2; D call uncertain. This CDR3 is 12 amino acids long. Germline V gives CDR1 KGHSH, CDR2 LQKENI. The V end lost 3 bases, the J end lost 8 bases, and 7 bases lay between the germline ends. The DNA of the CDR3 is TGTGCCAGCTCACCGCCATTTGGGGAGCTGTTTTTT. This sequence encodes CASSPPFGELFF.

The chain carries TRBV6-5 and TRBJ1-1; perhaps TRBD1 as D (6 bases). CDR1 and CDR2 from the germline V gene are MNHEY and SVGAGI. This CDR3 is 15 amino acids long. Trimming left V 6 bases short and J 6 bases short, with 20 bases between. Here the CDR3 reads CASRTIGQGLPEAFF. The DNA for the CDR3 is TGTGCCAGCAGAACCATCGGGCAGGGGCTCCCTGAAGCTTTCTTT.

This chain links TRBV5-4 with TRBJ2-1; D not certain. V lost 0 bases to trimming and J lost 6 bases, with 10 bases between them. Germline-derived CDR1 and CDR2 are SGHNT and YYREEE (reference sequence). This CDR3 spans 14 amino acids. CDR3 DNA sequence: TGTGCCAGCAGCTTGGCAGGACCGCTCAATGAGCAGTTCTTC. It translates to CASSLAGPLNEQFF.

The CDR3 DNA is TGTGCCTGGAACCTCCGGGATTACCAAGAGACCCAGTACTTC. Translation: CAWNLRDYQETQYF. The V and J genes are TRBV30 and TRBJ2-5, with D possibly matching TRBD2 (5 bases). There are 14 residues in the CDR3. The germline V gene has CDR1 GTSNPN and CDR2 SVGIG (reference sequence). V lost 4 bases and J 0 bases, leaving 12 bases between the germline ends.

The gene calls are TRBV7-9 and TRBJ2-4, with D perhaps assigned TRBD1 or TRBD2 (5 bases each). Per the germline V gene, CDR1 is SEHNR and CDR2 is FQNEAQ (reference sequence). The V end lost 5 bases, the J end lost 2 bases, and 16 bases lay between the germline ends. The CDR3 consists of 16 residues. The CDR3 is CASSPRGGGPKNIQYF. The CDR3 nucleotides read TGTGCCAGCAGCCCCCGGGGCGGTGGGCCCAAAAACATTCAGTACTTC.

This chain uses TRBV30 with TRBJ2-3; unclear D gene. CDR1 and CDR2 (germline): GTSNPN, SVGIG (reference sequence). Between the trimmed V and J ends, which lost 4 bases and 1 base, there was a span of 15 bases. The CDR3 length is 15 residues. This CDR3 reads CAWIGMAVGTDTQYF. The CDR3 DNA follows: TGTGCCTGGATCGGTATGGCAGTGGGCACAGATACGCAGTATTTT. Filled out from reference TRBV30 and TRBJ2-3, the complete variable domain reads SQTIHQWPATLVQPVGSPLSLECTVEGTSNPNLYWYRQAAGRGLQLLFYSVGIGQISSEVPQNLSASRPQDRQFILSSKKLLLSDSGFYLCAWIGMAVGTDTQYFGPGTRLTVL.

CDR3 region: CAWRPPGGLSQPQHF. CDR3 sequence (DNA): TGTGCCTGGAGGCCTCCGGGGGGCTTGAGTCAGCCCCAGCATTTT. This sequence joins TRBV30 and TRBJ1-5, with D maybe TRBD1 (6 bases). CDR1 is GTSNPN, CDR2 SVGIG, per germline (reference sequence). The CDR3 is 15 amino acids. Trimming left V 3 bases short and J 6 bases short, with 18 bases between.

The chain combines TRBV27 with TRBJ2-7, with D possibly being TRBD1 (6 bases). This CDR3 is built from 16 residues. The germline gives CDR1 MNHEY, CDR2 SMNVEV (reference sequence). The germline V and J ends were trimmed by 0 bases and 1 base, with 13 bases remaining between them. For the CDR3, the DNA is TGTGCCAGCAGTTTATCTGTGGGGGACAAATCCTACGAGCAGTACTTC. Residues: CASSLSVGDKSYEQYF.

The gene calls are TRBV6-5 and TRBJ2-1; possibly TRBD1 or TRBD2 for D (5 bases each). The CDR3 covers 16 residues. Germline CDR1 is MNHEY and CDR2 is SVGAGI. V was pared by 4 bases and J by 1 base, with 14 bases between. As DNA, the CDR3 is TGTGCCAGCAGTTCCCTGGGGGTAGGTTCCTACAATGAGCAGTTCTTC. Its translation: CASSSLGVGSYNEQFF.